Following are 22 T cell receptor beta chains from one sample sequenced in a study of shared clonotypes between healthy human individuals. The method was immunoSEQ multiplex PCR; TCRdb's version includes in-frame clones alone and lacks a portion of them. The sample records about 1.1 million clones, 60% to 85% being singletons. Sequencing used memory CD4+ T cells from PBMCs. Subset in this sample: CD45RA-negative fraction. The receptors derive from a young man in good health. Some clones in this sample may be carry-over from other donors' samples.

The chain links TRBV28 to TRBJ1-1; D perhaps matches TRBD1 (6 bases). Looked up from germline, CDR1 is MDHEN and CDR2 is SYDVKM. V was trimmed by 8 bases and J by 1 base, leaving 17 bases between them. This CDR3 is 15 amino acids long. In DNA, the CDR3 is TGTGCCAGCTCAGGGTCTCGGACAGAGAACACTGAAGCTTTCTTT. It encodes CASSGSRTENTEAFF.

V gene TRBV5-5 combines with J gene TRBJ1-1; perhaps TRBD1 as D (5 bases). There are 15 residues in the CDR3. V was pared by 4 bases and J by 0 bases, with 13 bases between. CDR1 and CDR2 (germline): SGHKS, YYEKEE (reference sequence). This CDR3 reads CASSRMGTVNTEAFF. In DNA form, the CDR3 reads TGTGCCAGCAGCCGAATGGGGACGGTGAACACTGAAGCTTTCTTT.

This rearrangement joins TRBV29-1 to TRBJ1-1; tentatively, D is TRBD1 (5 bases). This CDR3 region has 14 residues. Germline-derived CDR1 and CDR2 are SQVTM and ANQGSEA. Trimming stripped 3 bases from V and 0 bases from J, with 11 bases between. The CDR3 bases are TGCAGCGTTGACAGGGCGCGTATGAACACTGAAGCTTTCTTT. This codes for CSVDRARMNTEAFF.

The chain links TRBV5-1 to TRBJ2-5; D could derive from TRBD1 or TRBD2 (5 bases each). The CDR3 covers 14 residues. The V end was cut by 2 bases, the J end by 6 bases, with 14 bases between. Germline V gives CDR1 SGHRS, CDR2 YFSETQ. The CDR3 sequence is CASSLMGVGKTQYF. DNA for the CDR3: TGCGCCAGCAGCTTAATGGGGGTGGGAAAGACCCAGTACTTC.

Remarks on this clone: Within the sample, other DNA sequences also encode this same CDR3. The V and J genes are TRBV5-1 and TRBJ2-5, with 12 bases matching TRBD2. Unmatched junction bases numbered 1, after V lost 0 bases and J lost 4 bases. CDR3 size: 15 residues. The germline gives CDR1 SGHRS, CDR2 YFSETQ. DNA for the CDR3: TGCGCCAGCAGCTTGGCACTAGCGGGAGGAGAGACCCAGTACTTC. It specifies CASSLALAGGETQYF. The full variable domain, rest sourced from reference TRBV5-1 and TRBJ2-5, is KAGVTQTPRYLIKTRGQQVTLSCSPISGHRSVSWYQQTPGQGLQFLFEYFSETQRNKGNFPGRFSGRQFSNSRSEMNVSTLELGDSALYLCASSLALAGGETQYFGPGTRLLVL.

Worth noting for this clone: Other DNA variants within this sample encode the same CDR3. This sequence joins TRBV30 and TRBJ2-5; unclear D gene. The V end lost 3 bases, the J end lost 5 bases, and 4 bases lay between the germline ends. Germline CDR1 reads GTSNPN; CDR2 reads SVGIG (reference sequence). CDR3 length: 10 residues. The CDR3 nucleotides read TGTGCCTGGAGCGGGGAGACCCAGTACTTC. Encoded protein: CAWSGETQYF.

The genes are TRBV2 and TRBJ1-5; a possible D gene is TRBD1 (6 bases). CDR1 is SNHLY and CDR2 is FYNNEI in the germline V gene. The V and J ends lost 7 bases and 4 bases respectively, with 11 bases between them. This CDR3 comprises 13 residues. Here the CDR3 reads CASKRQENQPQHF. The DNA for the CDR3 is TGTGCCAGCAAGCGACAGGAGAATCAGCCCCAGCATTTT.

The chain employs TRBV28 and TRBJ1-5, with D tentatively TRBD1 (5 bases). In germline, CDR1 is MDHEN, CDR2 SYDVKM. V was shortened by 7 bases and J by 8 bases, with 21 bases between the two germline ends. There are 15 residues in the CDR3. The CDR3 protein is CASKYVGTQREPQHF. The CDR3 DNA follows: TGTGCCAGCAAGTATGTGGGGACTCAGAGGGAGCCCCAGCATTTT.

The CDR3 nucleotides are TGTGCCAGCAGCTTAAGTGGCGGAGGTAGCACAGATACGCAGTATTTT. As protein: CASSLSGGGSTDTQYF. The gene calls are TRBV11-3 and TRBJ2-3; maybe TRBD2 (5 bases). Per germline, CDR1 SGHNT and CDR2 YENEEA. This CDR3 contains 16 residues. V gave up 2 bases and J gave up 0 bases, with 12 bases separating them.

This clone occurred a few times. A far larger clone is one nucleotide away, so this likely arose from a read error. Other DNA sequences of this sample code for an identical CDR3. J is TRBJ2-2 and V is TRBV11-1; perhaps TRBD2 as D (5 bases). CDR1 and CDR2 from the germline V gene are SGHAT and FQDESV (reference sequence). This CDR3 is 15 amino acids long. The CDR3 loop is CARLRPPVRAGELFF. In nucleotides, the CDR3 is TGTGCCAGACTTCGTCCTCCGGTTCGCGCCGGGGAGCTGTTCTTT.

The chain carries TRBV2 and TRBJ2-5; 12 positions agree with TRBD2. The V and J ends lost 7 bases and 7 bases, in that order; junction bases with no gene match: 7. Germline V gene lookup returns CDR1 SNHLY and CDR2 FYNNEI. The CDR3 runs to 14 residues. The CDR3 is CASTRLAGEGTQYF. DNA of the CDR3: TGTGCCAGCACCCGACTAGCGGGAGAGGGGACCCAGTACTTC.

The CDR3 nucleotides are TGTGCCAGCAGCGCCAAGGGGAGTGGGCCCTACGAGCAGTACTTC. The encoded protein is CASSAKGSGPYEQYF. The rearrangement uses TRBV5-4 and TRBJ2-7, with D perhaps given as TRBD1 or TRBD2 (5 bases each). There are 15 residues in the CDR3. V shed 4 bases and J shed 2 bases, with 16 bases lying between them. The germline V gene has CDR1 SGHNT and CDR2 YYREEE (reference sequence).

CDR3 residues: CASSISGRRDTQYF. DNA of the CDR3: TGTGCCAGCAGTATTAGCGGGAGGAGAGATACGCAGTATTTT. This chain links TRBV2 with TRBJ2-3; 10 bases agree with TRBD2. Germline V lookup: CDR1 SNHLY, CDR2 FYNNEI. Germline trimming cut 5 bases from V and 5 bases from J; bases unmatched to any gene: 4. This CDR3 has 14 amino acids. Looking up the rest from reference TRBV2 and TRBJ2-3 gives the full variable domain: EPEVTQTPSHQVTQMGQEVILRCVPISNHLYFYWYRQILGQKVEFLVSFYNNEISEKSEIFDDQFSVERPDGSNFTLKIRSTKLEDSAMYFCASSISGRRDTQYFGPGTRLTVL.

This clone was seen just once. The chain links TRBV29-1 to TRBJ2-5; TRBD2 matches at 7 bases. With 1 base clipped from V and 5 bases from J, the junction kept 19 bases outside the gene matches. The germline V gene has CDR1 SQVTM and CDR2 ANQGSEA. This CDR3 is built from 18 residues. DNA for the CDR3: TGCAGCGTTGAAGGGACTAGGATTTTGCCCGTATCCTCCGAGACCCAGTACTTC. This sequence encodes CSVEGTRILPVSSETQYF.

The gene calls are TRBV28 and TRBJ2-3, with 7 bases that match TRBD2. The germline CDR1 and CDR2 sequences are MDHEN and SYDVKM. J lost 7 bases, V lost 5 bases, and 6 bases had no gene match. This CDR3 region has 13 residues. CDR3 residues: CASSRLAVYTQYF. As DNA, the CDR3 is TGTGCCAGCAGTCGTCTAGCGGTATATACGCAGTATTTT.

The J gene is TRBJ1-5, the V gene TRBV29-1; TRBD1 is a possible D gene (6 bases). Germline V gene sequence: CDR1 SQVTM, CDR2 ANQGSEA. This CDR3 has 14 amino acids. Trimming took off 4 bases at V and 6 bases at J, with 16 bases between the two ends. The CDR3 loop reads CSVGVRGASQPQHF. CDR3 sequence (DNA): TGCAGCGTTGGAGTCAGGGGCGCCAGTCAGCCCCAGCATTTT. Combining the CDR3 with reference TRBV29-1 and TRBJ1-5 gives the whole variable domain SAVISQKPSRDICQRGTSLTIQCQVDSQVTMMFWYRQQPGQSLTLIATANQGSEATYESGFVIDKFPISRPNLTFSTLTVSNMSPEDSSIYLCSVGVRGASQPQHFGDGTRLSIL.

The rearrangement joins TRBV5-4 to TRBJ2-3; D may be TRBD2 (6 bases). The CDR3 length is 15 residues. In germline, CDR1 is SGHNT, CDR2 YYREEE (reference sequence). V gave up 4 bases and J gave up 5 bases, with 17 bases separating them. The CDR3 is CASSLLANQRDTQYF. CDR3 DNA sequence: TGTGCCAGCAGCCTACTAGCAAATCAAAGAGATACGCAGTATTTT.

In regard to this clone: A clone one base away is much larger, so this may be a read error. The chain uses TRBV5-6 and TRBJ1-1; 8 bases are shared with TRBD1. The germline gives CDR1 SGHDT, CDR2 YYEEEE. The CDR3 length is 16 residues. Here the CDR3 reads CAGSLAWTGRGAEAFF. The DNA of the CDR3 is TGTGCCGGCAGCTTGGCCTGGACAGGGCGGGGGGCTGAAGCTTTCTTT.

Remarks on this clone: Other nucleotide sequences in the sample specify the same CDR3. This chain connects TRBV5-1 to TRBJ1-2, with D unresolved. Deletions cut 0 bases from V and 3 bases from J, with 6 bases between. CDR3 length: 13 residues. Germline CDR1 and CDR2: SGHRS and YFSETQ. The CDR3 sequence is CASSLGADYGYTF. In DNA, the CDR3 is TGCGCCAGCAGCTTGGGGGCAGACTATGGCTACACCTTC.

V usage is TRBV5-4 and J usage is TRBJ2-7, with D uncertain. V lost 2 bases and J lost 3, with 9 bases in between. This CDR3 region has 13 residues. The germline gives CDR1 SGHNT, CDR2 YYREEE (reference sequence). CDR3 nucleotides: TGTGCCAGCAGCTTTGGCCACCTCTACGAGCAGTACTTC. It yields the protein CASSFGHLYEQYF.

This clone was seen once. J is TRBJ1-3 and V is TRBV10-3; TRBD1 aligns across 8 bases. Losses at the gene ends were 2 bases for V and 3 bases for J; bases not matched to a gene: 3. CDR3 length: 15 amino acids. The germline V gene has CDR1 ENHRY and CDR2 SYGVKD. CDR3 bases: TGTGCCATCAGTGAGCAGGGGGCGGTTGGAAACACCATATATTTT. Its translation is CAISEQGAVGNTIYF.

The chain joins TRBV5-1 to TRBJ2-1, with TRBD2 matching over 8 bases. This CDR3 contains 17 residues. J gave up 4 bases and V 3 bases, and 12 bases lay outside the gene matches. Germline CDR1 is SGHRS and CDR2 is YFSETQ. The CDR3 DNA is TGCGCCAGCAGCTCGCTAGTAAAGCGGGAGATTTACAATGAGCAGTTCTTC. It specifies CASSSLVKREIYNEQFF.